The entry that follows covers one T cell receptor (beta chain) sequence. The antigen is unknown. Profiling relied on immunoSEQ multiplex PCR, and the TCRdb table lists in-frame clones only, not all of them. The table has 200,000 or so clones, approximately 93% seen once; the top ten hold over 0.95%. Germline V CDR1 and CDR2: LGHDT, YNNKEL (reference sequence). After removal of 3 bases from V and 2 bases from J, the junction contained 5 bases not matched to a gene. There are 15 residues in the CDR3. The sample belongs to a study of T cell responses to AZD1222 COVID-19 vaccine. Whether given at about 4 or about 12 weeks, second doses were pooled. Study findings and constraints: Repertoire sampling happened only post peak T cell response. White British ancestry dominated among donors, who included more females, and clonal diversity was possibly underestimated. Spike-specific TCR breadth rose after two AZD1222 doses, and depth rose as well.

The sequence came from an adult who received the AZD1222 COVID-19 vaccine. The starting material was peripheral blood, obtained 28 days after the second AZD1222 dose. This chain links TRBV3-1 (or the pseudogene TRBV3-2) with TRBJ1-1; 8 positions agree with TRBD1. The CDR3 reads CASSQTGAGNTEAFF. Written as DNA, the CDR3 is TGTGCCAGCAGCCAGACAGGGGCGGGAAACACTGAAGCTTTCTTT.